This TCR beta chain was documented in a study of radiotherapy plus CTLA-4 blockade in lung cancer. V lost 5 bases, J lost 5 bases, and 4 bases stayed unmatched. This CDR3 region has 13 residues. Per the germline V gene, CDR1 is SGHNT and CDR2 is YYREEE (reference sequence). The table came from immunoSEQ multiplex PCR; TCRdb's copy has only in-frame clones and leaves some out. The table records tens of thousands of clones, approximately 72% of them present only once. V usage is TRBV5-4 and J usage is TRBJ2-7; TRBD1 matches at 10 bases. This specimen consisted of peripheral blood, obtained from a patient treated with radiotherapy plus ipilimumab. The sequence derives from a human donor with non-small cell lung cancer who had stable disease on radiotherapy plus ipilimumab. In nucleotides, the CDR3 is TGTGCCAGCAGGGGACAGGGGATCGACGAGCAGTACTTC. This codes for CASRGQGIDEQYF.